One T cell receptor (beta chain) is described in this entry. The target antigen is unknown. This entry comes from a study of T cell repertoires in cytomegalovirus infection. Study details: TCR beta signatures that were public indicated CMV infection and matching HLA type. Overall study findings and caveats: Dominating the ex vivo response were HLA-C-restricted CMV-specific TCR beta clonotypes. Of the TCR beta families, the public ones yielded a cumulative frequency that identified carriers of CMV plus the relevant HLA.

Germline values: CDR1 SNHLY, CDR2 FYNNEI. The CDR3 sequence is 18 residues long. With 8 bases clipped from V and 2 bases from J, the junction kept 11 bases outside the gene matches. TCRdb redid the calling of the reads with MiXCR, one entry per CDR3 protein. The sample yields about 490,000 distinct CDR3 sequences, approximately 15% seen once. V usage is TRBV2 and J usage is TRBJ2-6; TRBD1 matches 11 bases. The material sequenced was CD8+ T cells from PBMCs. This sequence originates from a human donor in good health (CMV status not recorded). Some clones in this sample may be carry-over from other donors' samples. The CDR3 nucleotides read TGTGCCAGCTTTAGGACAGGGGGCTATGTGCCTGGGGCCAACGTCCTGACTTTC. Its protein product is CASFRTGGYVPGANVLTF.